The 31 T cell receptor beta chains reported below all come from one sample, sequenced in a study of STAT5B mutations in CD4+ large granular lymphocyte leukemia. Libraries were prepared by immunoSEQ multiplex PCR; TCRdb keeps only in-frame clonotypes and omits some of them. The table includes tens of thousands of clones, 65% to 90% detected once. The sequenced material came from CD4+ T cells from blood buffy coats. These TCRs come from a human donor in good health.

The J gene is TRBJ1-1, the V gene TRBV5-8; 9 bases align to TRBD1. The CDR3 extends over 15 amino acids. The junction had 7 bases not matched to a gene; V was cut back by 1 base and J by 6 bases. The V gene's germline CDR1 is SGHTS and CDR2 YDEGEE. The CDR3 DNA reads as TGTGCCAGCAGCTTGACCGGGACAGGGATCCCTGAAGCTTTCTTT. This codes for CASSLTGTGIPEAFF.

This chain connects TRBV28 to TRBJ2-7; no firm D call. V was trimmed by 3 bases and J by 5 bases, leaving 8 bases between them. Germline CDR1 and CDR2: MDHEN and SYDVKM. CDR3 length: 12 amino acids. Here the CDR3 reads CASSFRVHEQYF. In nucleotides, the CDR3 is TGTGCCAGCAGTTTTCGGGTTCACGAGCAGTACTTC. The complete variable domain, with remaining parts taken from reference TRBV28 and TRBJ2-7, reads DVKVTQSSRYLVKRTGEKVFLECVQDMDHENMFWYRQDPGLGLRLIYFSYDVKMKEKGDIPEGYSVSREKKERFSLILESASTNQTSMYLCASSFRVHEQYFGPGTRLTVT.

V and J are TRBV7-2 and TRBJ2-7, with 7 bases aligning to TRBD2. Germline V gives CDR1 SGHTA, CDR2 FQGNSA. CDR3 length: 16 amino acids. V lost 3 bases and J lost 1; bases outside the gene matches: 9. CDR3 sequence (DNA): TGTGCCAGCAGCTTTACCGGGACTACCTTTTCCTACGAGCAGTACTTC. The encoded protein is CASSFTGTTFSYEQYF.

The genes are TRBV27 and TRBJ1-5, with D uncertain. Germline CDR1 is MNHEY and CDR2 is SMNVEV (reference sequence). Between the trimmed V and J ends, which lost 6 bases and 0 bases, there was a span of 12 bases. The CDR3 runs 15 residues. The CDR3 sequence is CASSLFYDSNQPQHF. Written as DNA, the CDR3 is TGTGCCAGCAGCCTTTTCTACGATAGCAATCAGCCCCAGCATTTT.

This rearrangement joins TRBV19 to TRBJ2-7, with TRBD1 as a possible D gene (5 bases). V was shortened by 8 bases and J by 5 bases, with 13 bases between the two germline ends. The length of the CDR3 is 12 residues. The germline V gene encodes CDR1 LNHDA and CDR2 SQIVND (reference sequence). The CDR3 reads CASGVRADEQYF. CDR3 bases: TGTGCCAGTGGTGTCAGGGCGGACGAGCAGTACTTC.

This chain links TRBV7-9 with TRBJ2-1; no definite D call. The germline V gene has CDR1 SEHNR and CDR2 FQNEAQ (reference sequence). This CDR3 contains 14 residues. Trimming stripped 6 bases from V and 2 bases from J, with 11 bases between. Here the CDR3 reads CASSGDWTYNEQFF. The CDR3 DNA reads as TGTGCCAGCAGTGGAGACTGGACCTACAATGAGCAGTTCTTC.

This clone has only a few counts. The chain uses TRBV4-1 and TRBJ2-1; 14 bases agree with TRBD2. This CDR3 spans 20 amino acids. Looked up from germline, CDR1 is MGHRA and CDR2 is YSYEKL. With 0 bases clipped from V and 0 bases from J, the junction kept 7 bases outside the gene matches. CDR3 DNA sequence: TGCGCCAGCAGCCAAGATGGACTAGCGGGAGGCCGGAGCTCCTACAATGAGCAGTTCTTC. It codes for CASSQDGLAGGRSSYNEQFF.

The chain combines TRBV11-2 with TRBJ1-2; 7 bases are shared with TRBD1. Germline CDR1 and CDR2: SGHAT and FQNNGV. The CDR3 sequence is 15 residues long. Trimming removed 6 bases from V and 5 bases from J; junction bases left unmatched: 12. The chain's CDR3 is CASRQIAGGRYGYTF. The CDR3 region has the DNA TGTGCCAGCAGGCAGATAGCAGGGGGAAGATATGGCTACACCTTC.

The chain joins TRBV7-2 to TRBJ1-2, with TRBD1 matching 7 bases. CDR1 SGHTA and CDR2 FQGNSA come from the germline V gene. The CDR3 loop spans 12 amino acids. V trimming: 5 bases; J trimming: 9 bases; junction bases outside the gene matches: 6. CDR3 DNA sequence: TGTGCCAGCAGCCCGGGACAGAATAGCTACACCTTC. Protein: CASSPGQNSYTF.

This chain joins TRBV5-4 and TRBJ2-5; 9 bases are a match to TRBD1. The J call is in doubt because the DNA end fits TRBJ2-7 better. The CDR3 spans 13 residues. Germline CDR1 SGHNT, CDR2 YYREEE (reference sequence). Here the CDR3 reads CASSRQGGDEQYF. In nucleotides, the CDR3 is TGTGCCAGCAGCCGACAGGGGGGTGACGAGCAGTACTTC.

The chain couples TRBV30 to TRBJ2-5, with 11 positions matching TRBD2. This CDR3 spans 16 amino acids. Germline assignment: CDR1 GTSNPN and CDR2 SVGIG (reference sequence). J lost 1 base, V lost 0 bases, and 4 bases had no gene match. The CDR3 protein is CAWSVHSGRVQETQYF. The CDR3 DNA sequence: TGTGCCTGGAGTGTACATAGCGGGAGGGTCCAAGAGACCCAGTACTTC.

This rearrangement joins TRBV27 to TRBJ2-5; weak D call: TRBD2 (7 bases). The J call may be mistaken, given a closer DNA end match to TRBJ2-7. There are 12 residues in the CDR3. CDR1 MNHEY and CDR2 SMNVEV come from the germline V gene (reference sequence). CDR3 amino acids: CARGGVSYEQYF. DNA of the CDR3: TGTGCCCGAGGGGGGGTCTCCTACGAGCAGTACTTC.

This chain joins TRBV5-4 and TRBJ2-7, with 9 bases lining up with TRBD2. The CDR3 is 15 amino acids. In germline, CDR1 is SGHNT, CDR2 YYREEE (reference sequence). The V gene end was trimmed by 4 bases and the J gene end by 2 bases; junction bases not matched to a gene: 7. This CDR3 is CASSRSSGITYEQYF. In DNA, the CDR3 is TGTGCCAGCAGCAGGTCTAGCGGGATTACCTACGAGCAGTACTTC.

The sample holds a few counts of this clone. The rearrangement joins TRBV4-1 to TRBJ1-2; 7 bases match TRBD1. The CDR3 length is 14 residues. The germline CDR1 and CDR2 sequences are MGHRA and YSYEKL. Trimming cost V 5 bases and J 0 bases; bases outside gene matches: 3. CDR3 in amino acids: CASSRGTANYGYTF. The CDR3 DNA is TGCGCCAGCAGCAGAGGGACAGCTAACTATGGCTACACCTTC.

CDR3 DNA sequence: TGTGCCAGCAGCTTAGGCACGCGGGAGACCCAGTACTTC. Translating gives CASSLGTRETQYF. The chain has TRBV7-3 and TRBJ2-5; D is uncertain. Germline lookup yields CDR1 SGHTA and CDR2 FQGTGA. CDR3 length: 13 residues. Between the trimmed V and J ends, which lost 2 bases and 5 bases, there was a span of 9 bases.

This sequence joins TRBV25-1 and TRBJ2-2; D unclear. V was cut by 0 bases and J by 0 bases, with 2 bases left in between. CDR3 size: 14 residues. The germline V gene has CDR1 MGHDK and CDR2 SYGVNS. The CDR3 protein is CASSEYTNTGELFF. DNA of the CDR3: TGTGCCAGCAGTGAATATACGAACACCGGGGAGCTGTTTTTT.

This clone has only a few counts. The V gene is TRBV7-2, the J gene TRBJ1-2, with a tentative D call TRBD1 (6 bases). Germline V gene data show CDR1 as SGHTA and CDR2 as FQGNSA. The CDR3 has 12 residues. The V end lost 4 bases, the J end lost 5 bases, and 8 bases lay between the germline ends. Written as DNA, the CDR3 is TGTGCCAGCAGCTCTACAGGGTATGGCTACACCTTC. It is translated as CASSSTGYGYTF.

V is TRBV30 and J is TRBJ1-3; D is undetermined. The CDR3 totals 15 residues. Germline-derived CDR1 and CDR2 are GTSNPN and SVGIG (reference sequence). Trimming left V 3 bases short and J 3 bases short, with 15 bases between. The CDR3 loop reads CAWSARGRSGNTIYF. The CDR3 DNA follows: TGTGCCTGGAGCGCCCGCGGGCGAAGTGGAAACACCATATATTTT.

The CDR3 sequence: CASSLGFQETQYF. The CDR3 DNA reads TGTGCCAGCAGCTTGGGATTCCAAGAGACCCAGTACTTC. The chain joins TRBV7-6 to TRBJ2-5; D gene unclear. Germline V gives CDR1 SGHVS, CDR2 FNYEAQ. V shed 3 bases and J shed 1 base, with 6 bases lying between them. The CDR3 totals 13 residues.

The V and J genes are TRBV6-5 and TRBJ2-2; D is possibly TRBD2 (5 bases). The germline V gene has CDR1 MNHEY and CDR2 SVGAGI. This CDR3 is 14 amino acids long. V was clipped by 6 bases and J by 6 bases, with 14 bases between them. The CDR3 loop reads CASRLDGFAGELFF. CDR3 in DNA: TGTGCCAGCAGACTAGACGGGTTCGCCGGGGAGCTGTTTTTT.

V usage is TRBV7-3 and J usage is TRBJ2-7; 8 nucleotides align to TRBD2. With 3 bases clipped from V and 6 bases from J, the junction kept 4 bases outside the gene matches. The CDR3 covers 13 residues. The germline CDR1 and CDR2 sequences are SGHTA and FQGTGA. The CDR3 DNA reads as TGTGCCAGCAGCTTCGGGGGGGCCGGCGAGCAGTACTTC. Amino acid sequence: CASSFGGAGEQYF.

CDR3 amino acids: CASSLGDRVYEQYF. The CDR3 DNA reads as TGTGCCAGCAGCTTGGGAGACAGGGTTTACGAGCAGTACTTC. This rearrangement joins TRBV11-2 to TRBJ2-7, with 7 bases identical to TRBD1. Germline V gene data show CDR1 as SGHAT and CDR2 as FQNNGV. The V gene end was trimmed by 3 bases and the J gene end by 4 bases; junction bases not matched to a gene: 6. This CDR3 has 14 amino acids.

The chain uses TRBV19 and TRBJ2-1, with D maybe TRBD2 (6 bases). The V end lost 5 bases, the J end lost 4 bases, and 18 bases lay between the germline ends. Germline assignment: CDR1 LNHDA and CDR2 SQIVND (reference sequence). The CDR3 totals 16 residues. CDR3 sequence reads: CASSSKPEGFYNEQFF. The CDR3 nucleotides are TGTGCCAGTAGTTCTAAACCGGAGGGGTTTTACAATGAGCAGTTCTTC. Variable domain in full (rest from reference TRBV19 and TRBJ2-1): DGGITQSPKYLFRKEGQNVTLSCEQNLNHDAMYWYRQDPGQGLRLIYYSQIVNDFQKGDIAEGYSVSREKKESFPLTVTSAQKNPTAFYLCASSSKPEGFYNEQFFGPGTRLTVL.

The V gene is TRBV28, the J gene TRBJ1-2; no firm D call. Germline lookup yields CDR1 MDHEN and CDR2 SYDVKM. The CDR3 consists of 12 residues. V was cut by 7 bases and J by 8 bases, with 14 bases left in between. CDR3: CASKSYSPGYTF. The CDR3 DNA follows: TGTGCCAGCAAGAGTTACAGCCCAGGCTACACCTTC.

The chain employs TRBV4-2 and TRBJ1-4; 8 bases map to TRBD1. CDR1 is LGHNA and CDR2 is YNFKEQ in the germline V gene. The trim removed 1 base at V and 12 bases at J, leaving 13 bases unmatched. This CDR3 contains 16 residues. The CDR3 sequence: CASSQGFWTGRNELFF. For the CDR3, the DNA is TGTGCCAGCAGCCAAGGATTTTGGACAGGGAGGAATGAACTGTTTTTT.

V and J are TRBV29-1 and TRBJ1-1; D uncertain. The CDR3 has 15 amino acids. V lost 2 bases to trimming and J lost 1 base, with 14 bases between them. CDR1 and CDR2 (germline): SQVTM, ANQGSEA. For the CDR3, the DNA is TGCAGCGTTGAATGGTCGCCTTATCGGAACACTGAAGCTTTCTTT. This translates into CSVEWSPYRNTEAFF.

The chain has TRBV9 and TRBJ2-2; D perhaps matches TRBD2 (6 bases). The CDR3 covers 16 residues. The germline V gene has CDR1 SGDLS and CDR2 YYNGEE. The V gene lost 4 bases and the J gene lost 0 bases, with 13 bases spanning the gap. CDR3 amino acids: CASSMASEPNTGELFF. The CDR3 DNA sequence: TGTGCCAGCAGCATGGCTAGCGAGCCGAACACCGGGGAGCTGTTTTTT.

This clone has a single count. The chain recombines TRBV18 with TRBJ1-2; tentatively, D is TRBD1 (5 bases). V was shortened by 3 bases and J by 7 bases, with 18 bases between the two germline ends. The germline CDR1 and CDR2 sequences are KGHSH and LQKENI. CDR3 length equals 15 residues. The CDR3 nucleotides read TGTGCCAGCTCACCGGGGGAAACAGTCCTTCGTGGCTACACCTTC. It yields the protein CASSPGETVLRGYTF.

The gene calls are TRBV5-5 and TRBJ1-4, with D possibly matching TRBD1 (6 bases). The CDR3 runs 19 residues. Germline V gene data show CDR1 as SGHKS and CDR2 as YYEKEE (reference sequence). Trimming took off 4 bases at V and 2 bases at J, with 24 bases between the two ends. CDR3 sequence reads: CASSPEGVGGGGTNEKLFF. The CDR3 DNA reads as TGTGCCAGCAGCCCAGAAGGAGTGGGGGGAGGGGGTACTAATGAAAAACTGTTTTTT.

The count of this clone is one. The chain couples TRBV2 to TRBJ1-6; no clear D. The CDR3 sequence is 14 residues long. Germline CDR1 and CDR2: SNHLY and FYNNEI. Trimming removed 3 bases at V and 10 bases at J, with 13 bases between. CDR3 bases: TGTGCCAGCAGTGACGGTTCGACATCATCACCCCTCCACTTT. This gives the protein CASSDGSTSSPLHF.

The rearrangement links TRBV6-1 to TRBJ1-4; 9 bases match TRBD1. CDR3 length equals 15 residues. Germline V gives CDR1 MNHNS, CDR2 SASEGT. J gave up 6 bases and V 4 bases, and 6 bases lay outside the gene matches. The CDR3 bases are TGTGCCAGCAGTGCCCGACAGGGGGGAGATGAAAAACTGTTTTTT. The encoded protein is CASSARQGGDEKLFF.